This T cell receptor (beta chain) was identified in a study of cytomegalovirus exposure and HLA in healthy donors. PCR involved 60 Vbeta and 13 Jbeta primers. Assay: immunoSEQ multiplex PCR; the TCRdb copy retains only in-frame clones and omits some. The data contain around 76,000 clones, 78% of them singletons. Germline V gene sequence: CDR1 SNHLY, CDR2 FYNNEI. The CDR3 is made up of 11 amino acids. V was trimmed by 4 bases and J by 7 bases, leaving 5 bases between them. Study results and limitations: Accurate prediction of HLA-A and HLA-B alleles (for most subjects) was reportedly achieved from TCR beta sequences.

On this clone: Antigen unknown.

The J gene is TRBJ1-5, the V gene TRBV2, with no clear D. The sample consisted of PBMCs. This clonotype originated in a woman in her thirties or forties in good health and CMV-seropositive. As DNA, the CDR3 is TGTGCCAGCAGTGTCGCGCAGCCCCAGCATTTT. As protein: CASSVAQPQHF.